The 8 T cell receptor beta chains given below trace back to one sample, sequenced in a study of T cell responses to AZD1222 COVID-19 vaccine (dated by TCRdb to the early 2020s). Library preparation was by the immunoSEQ multiplex PCR assay. The table comes from immuneACCESS by way of TCRdb, which keeps in-frame sequences with V and J called. Part of the clones is missing from these tables; in studies checked, under half for an unresolved V gene and the rest for unknown reasons. Here the sample has 150,000 to 200,000 clones; roughly 87% occur a single time. The ten most abundant clones make up 2.6% of the sample. The intended sense of this specimen's time point label: baseline before first vaccination. The sequences come from peripheral blood, collected on day 0 of AZD1222 vaccination. Source of these receptors: an adult in good health.

The rearrangement joins TRBV7-3 to TRBJ1-5, with 7 bases aligning to TRBD1. CDR1 SGHTA and CDR2 FQGTGA come from the germline V gene. Trimming at V came to 5 bases and at J to 3 bases, leaving 7 bases not matched to a gene. The CDR3 length is 15 residues. The CDR3 nucleotides are TGTGCCAGCAGCCTGTCGGGACAGAACAATCAGCCCCAGCATTTT. It codes for CASSLSGQNNQPQHF.

This sequence joins TRBV19 and TRBJ2-6, with D possibly being TRBD1 (6 bases). Between the trimmed V and J ends, which lost 6 bases and 4 bases, there was a span of 13 bases. The CDR3 is made up of 15 amino acids. Per germline, CDR1 LNHDA and CDR2 SQIVND (reference sequence). In DNA, the CDR3 is TGTGCCAGTAGGCCTGGGGGCTCCGGGGCCAACGTCCTGACTTTC. Its protein product is CASRPGGSGANVLTF.

The CDR3 region has the DNA TGTGCCAGTCGACCTTCTGGGCGTCGGGAGCAGTTCTTC. It encodes CASRPSGRREQFF. This chain links TRBV19 with TRBJ2-1; no definite D call. The germline V gene encodes CDR1 LNHDA and CDR2 SQIVND (reference sequence). The V gene lost 8 bases and the J gene lost 10 bases, with 18 bases spanning the gap. This CDR3 is built from 13 residues.

This clone has only one observation. The rearrangement joins TRBV28 to TRBJ1-5; possible D gene TRBD1, 6 bases. Germline loops: CDR1 MDHEN, CDR2 SYDVKM. The CDR3 runs to 13 residues. With 8 bases removed from V and 5 bases from J, the gap between germline ends came to 13 bases. CDR3 bases: TGTGCCAGCGGAATACAGGGCCATCAGCCCCAGCATTTT. Amino acids: CASGIQGHQPQHF.

This clone came up once. The J gene is TRBJ1-2, the V gene TRBV15; D perhaps matches TRBD1 (6 bases). There are 14 residues in the CDR3. Deletions cut 2 bases from V and 4 bases from J, with 11 bases between. Germline V gene sequence: CDR1 LNHNV, CDR2 YYDKDF (reference sequence). CDR3 loop: CATSRQGFGYGYTF. The DNA for the CDR3 is TGTGCCACCAGCAGACAGGGGTTTGGCTATGGCTACACCTTC.

The V and J genes are TRBV2 and TRBJ1-4; no clear D. Germline CDR1 reads SNHLY; CDR2 reads FYNNEI. The V end lost 2 bases, the J end lost 5 bases, and 9 bases lay between the germline ends. The CDR3 loop spans 14 amino acids. The CDR3 protein is CASSEIARNEKLFF. DNA of the CDR3: TGTGCCAGCAGTGAAATTGCTCGGAATGAAAAACTGTTTTTT.

The chain combines TRBV7-9 with TRBJ2-2; 9 nucleotides match TRBD1. Trimming took 6 bases from V and 2 from J; bases not matched to a gene: 7. Germline CDR1 and CDR2: SEHNR and FQNEAQ (reference sequence). CDR3 length: 16 residues. As DNA, the CDR3 is TGTGCCAGCAGGTACGGGACAGGGAGTAACACCGGGGAGCTGTTTTTT. Protein sequence: CASRYGTGSNTGELFF.

The V call is TRBV28, the J call TRBJ1-2; 8 bases are shared with TRBD1. The CDR3 loop spans 15 amino acids. J gave up 7 bases and V 4 bases, and 11 bases lay outside the gene matches. Germline assignment: CDR1 MDHEN and CDR2 SYDVKM. The CDR3 nucleotides read TGTGCCAGCAGTTCGCCGACCGGGCAGGGGGCTGGCTACACCTTC. Protein: CASSSPTGQGAGYTF.